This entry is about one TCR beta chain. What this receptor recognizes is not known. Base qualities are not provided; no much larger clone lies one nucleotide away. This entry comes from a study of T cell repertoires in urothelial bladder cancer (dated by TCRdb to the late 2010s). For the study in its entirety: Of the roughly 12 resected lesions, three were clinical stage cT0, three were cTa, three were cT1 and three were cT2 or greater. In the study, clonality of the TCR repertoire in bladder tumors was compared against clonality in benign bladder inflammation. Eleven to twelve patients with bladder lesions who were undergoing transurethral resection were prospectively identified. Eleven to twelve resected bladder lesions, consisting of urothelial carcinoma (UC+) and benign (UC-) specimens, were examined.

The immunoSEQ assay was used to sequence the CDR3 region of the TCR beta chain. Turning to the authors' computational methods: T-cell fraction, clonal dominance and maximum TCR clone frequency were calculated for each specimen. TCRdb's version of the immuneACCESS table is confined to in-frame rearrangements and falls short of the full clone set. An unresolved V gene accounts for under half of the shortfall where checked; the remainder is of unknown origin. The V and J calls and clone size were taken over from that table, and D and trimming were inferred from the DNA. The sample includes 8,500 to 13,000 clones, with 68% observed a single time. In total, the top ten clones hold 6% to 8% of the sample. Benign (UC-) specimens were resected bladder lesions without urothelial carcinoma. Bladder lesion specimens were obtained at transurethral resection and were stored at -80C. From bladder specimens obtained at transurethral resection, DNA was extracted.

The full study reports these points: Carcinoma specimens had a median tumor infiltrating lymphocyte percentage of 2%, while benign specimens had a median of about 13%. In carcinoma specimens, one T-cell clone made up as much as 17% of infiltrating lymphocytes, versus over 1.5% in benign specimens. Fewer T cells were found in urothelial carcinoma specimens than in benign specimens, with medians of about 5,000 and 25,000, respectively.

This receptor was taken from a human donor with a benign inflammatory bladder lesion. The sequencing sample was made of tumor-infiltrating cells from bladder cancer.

The sequenced DNA: TGTGCCAGCAGTGATTCGAATAGTCGGCCCCAGCATTTT. Its protein product is CASSDSNSRPQHF. The chain employs TRBV6-4 and TRBJ1-5; the D gene assignment is ambiguous. Taken from the germline V gene, the CDR1 and CDR2 loops are MRHNA and SNTAGT. The junction shows trimming of 3 bases on V and 9 bases on J, plus 12 bases between the germline ends. There are 13 amino acids in the CDR3, from cysteine to phenylalanine inclusive. CDR3 DNA is the only sequence kept; it has 39 bases, read in frame from the first base.